The 9 T cell receptor beta chains below all came from one sample that was sequenced in a study of blood T cells in healthy people across ages. Combining a sample-barcoded 5' primer with a J-beta primer mix, a second PCR ran for roughly 7 to 11 cycles. TCRdb passed the 5' RACE reads through MiXCR, listing each CDR3 protein once. The table includes about 1.4 million distinct CDR3 sequences, almost 60% detected once. The sequenced material came from blood. The receptors were gathered from a man younger than 35 in good health.

This chain connects TRBV4-3 to TRBJ2-1; D is unclear. CDR1 is LGHNA, CDR2 YSLEER, per germline. This CDR3 comprises 17 residues. The V gene lost 0 bases and the J gene lost 0 bases, with 12 bases spanning the gap. CDR3 nucleotide sequence: TGCGCCAGCAGCCAAGATCTATCGGCTAGCTCCTACAATGAGCAGTTCTTC. Translating gives CASSQDLSASSYNEQFF.

This clonotype has a handful of counts. The chain has TRBV10-2 and TRBJ2-7, with D perhaps matching TRBD2 (5 bases). Germline CDR1 WSHSY, CDR2 SAAADI. The V end lost 10 bases, the J end lost 1 base, and 14 bases lay between the germline ends. The length of the CDR3 is 13 residues. The CDR3 region is CATLSRDSYEQYF. CDR3 nucleotide sequence: TGCGCCACCCTTAGCCGGGATTCCTACGAGCAGTACTTC.

The V and J genes are TRBV29-1 and TRBJ2-3, with unresolved D. V was clipped by 6 bases and J by 6 bases, with 13 bases between them. Per germline, CDR1 SQVTM and CDR2 ANQGSEA. This CDR3 has 12 residues. DNA of the CDR3: TGCAGCGTCACCGGGTCCGGGGATACGCAGTATTTT. This sequence encodes CSVTGSGDTQYF.

This chain's CDR3 is CASSLSLRVGNQPQHF. The DNA of the CDR3 is TGTGCCAGCAGCTTGTCTCTCCGGGTGGGGAATCAGCCCCAGCATTTT. The chain employs TRBV6-6 and TRBJ1-5; D call uncertain. V was clipped by 6 bases and J by 4 bases, with 19 bases between them. The CDR3 contains 16 residues. From germline, CDR1 is MNHNY and CDR2 SVGAGI (reference sequence).

Concerning this clonotype: At one of its ends the junction is not consistent with the germline gene, which may arise from a read error. The chain links TRBV7-2 to TRBJ2-3; D could derive from TRBD1 or TRBD2 (6 bases each). This CDR3 has 15 amino acids. Germline-derived CDR1 and CDR2 are SGHTA and FQGNSA. CDR3 sequence reads: CASSLYVGGTDTRYF. CDR3 sequence (DNA): TGTGCCAGCAGCTTATATGTGGGGGGCACAGATACGCGGTATTTT.

The chain links TRBV10-3 to TRBJ2-3; D gene uncertain. The CDR3 sequence is 15 residues long. Germline V lookup: CDR1 ENHRY, CDR2 SYGVKD. V was trimmed by 2 bases and J by 1 base, leaving 10 bases between them. CDR3 sequence (DNA): TGTGCCATCAGTGAGCAGATCGCTGGCACAGATACGCAGTATTTT. This encodes CAISEQIAGTDTQYF.

The J gene is TRBJ1-1, the V gene TRBV12-3 or TRBV12-4, with D unclear. CDR3 length: 14 amino acids. Trimming removed 6 bases from V and 4 bases from J, with 15 bases in between. The CDR3 loop reads CASSWTRWGTEAFF. The CDR3 nucleotides read TGTGCCAGCAGCTGGACGCGGTGGGGCACTGAAGCTTTCTTT.

The chain joins TRBV6-5 to TRBJ2-1, with a tentative D call TRBD2 (7 bases). The CDR3 extends over 15 amino acids. Per germline, CDR1 MNHEY and CDR2 SVGAGI. V lost 7 bases to trimming and J lost 4 bases, with 17 bases between them. This CDR3 reads CASMGEGGVYNEQFF. The CDR3 region has the DNA TGTGCCAGCATGGGGGAAGGGGGGGTTTACAATGAGCAGTTCTTC.

The chain couples TRBV6-5 to TRBJ2-2; D might be TRBD1 (6 bases). The CDR3 runs 16 residues. V shed 5 bases and J shed 0 bases, with 13 bases lying between them. Per the germline V gene, CDR1 is MNHEY and CDR2 is SVGAGI. Here the CDR3 reads CASSPPDRPNTGELFF. CDR3 nucleotide sequence: TGTGCCAGCAGTCCCCCGGACAGACCGAACACCGGGGAGCTGTTTTTT.